The 14 T cell receptor beta chains in this list originate from one sample, sequenced in a study of T cells after yellow fever vaccination. One entry per CDR3 protein, called by TCRdb with MiXCR from the 5' RACE reads. The table records some 420,000 distinct CDR3 sequences, 15% to 20% of them present only once. Source: PBMCs, taken before the yellow fever booster vaccination. The source is a man between 18 and 35 years old who received the YFV17D yellow fever vaccine.

This clonotype was observed a handful of times. The V gene is TRBV29-1, the J gene TRBJ2-3; D might be TRBD1 or TRBD2, each matching 6 bases. V was cut by 5 bases and J by 1 base, with 13 bases left in between. The CDR3 covers 14 residues. Looked up from germline, CDR1 is SQVTM and CDR2 is ANQGSEA. CDR3 sequence reads: CSVYWGARTDTQYF. DNA for the CDR3: TGCAGCGTTTATTGGGGGGCCCGCACAGATACGCAGTATTTT.

The chain couples TRBV29-1 to TRBJ1-1; D unresolved. Trimming removed 6 bases from V and 4 bases from J, with 12 bases in between. CDR3 size: 12 residues. Germline CDR1 is SQVTM and CDR2 is ANQGSEA. CDR3 DNA: TGCAGCGTGAAGGTGGGTGGCACTGAAGCTTTCTTT. Its protein product is CSVKVGGTEAFF.

This clonotype was seen more than once but under ten times. This chain connects TRBV5-1 to TRBJ1-4; D gene unclear. This CDR3 is built from 14 residues. V lost 4 bases to trimming and J lost 8 bases, with 15 bases between them. Germline CDR1 SGHRS, CDR2 YFSETQ. The CDR3 region has the DNA TGCGCCAGCAGCCAACCCGGGGAACAGGAAAAACTGTTTTTT. Amino acid sequence: CASSQPGEQEKLFF.

The chain's CDR3 is CASSFWAGTAEAFF. CDR3 bases: TGTGCCAGCAGTTTTTGGGCAGGGACCGCTGAAGCTTTCTTT. This chain connects TRBV27 to TRBJ1-1, with D perhaps matching TRBD1 (5 bases). Germline V gene sequence: CDR1 MNHEY, CDR2 SMNVEV (reference sequence). Between the trimmed V and J ends, which lost 3 bases and 6 bases, there was a span of 14 bases. The CDR3 has 14 residues.

The chain recombines TRBV7-2 with TRBJ1-4; D uncertain. The germline gives CDR1 SGHTA, CDR2 FQGNSA. This CDR3 has 19 amino acids. V dropped 5 bases and J dropped 3 bases, with 25 bases sitting between them. The CDR3 region has the DNA TGTGCCAGCAGCCCTGCTCCCGAGGTCTTACTATACTCTAATGAAAAACTGTTTTTT. Residues: CASSPAPEVLLYSNEKLFF.

CDR3: CASSLGDRAFAGYTF. CDR3 sequence (DNA): TGTGCCAGCAGTTTAGGGGACAGGGCGTTTGCCGGCTACACCTTC. The chain employs TRBV28 and TRBJ1-2, with 9 bases that match TRBD1. The CDR3 spans 15 residues. Germline loops: CDR1 MDHEN, CDR2 SYDVKM. J gave up 8 bases and V 2 bases, and 9 bases lay outside the gene matches.

This clonotype came up a few times. The chain links TRBV2 to TRBJ1-6; a possible D gene is TRBD1 (5 bases). Between the trimmed V and J ends, which lost 9 bases and 4 bases, there was a span of 10 bases. Germline V gene data show CDR1 as SNHLY and CDR2 as FYNNEI. The CDR3 length is 13 residues. CDR3 residues: CARQDFYNSPLHF. The CDR3 DNA sequence: TGTGCCAGACAGGACTTTTATAATTCACCCCTCCACTTT. Drawing the rest from reference TRBV2 and TRBJ1-6, the complete variable domain is EPEVTQTPSHQVTQMGQEVILRCVPISNHLYFYWYRQILGQKVEFLVSFYNNEISEKSEIFDDQFSVERPDGSNFTLKIRSTKLEDSAMYFCARQDFYNSPLHFGNGTRLTVT.

The chain joins TRBV20-1 to TRBJ2-2, with 8 bases that match TRBD1. Unmatched junction bases numbered 10, after V lost 3 bases and J lost 7 bases. This CDR3 is built from 15 residues. Germline CDR1 DFQATT, CDR2 SNEGSKA (reference sequence). CDR3 residues: CSARGSRGLGGELFF. In DNA, the CDR3 is TGCAGTGCTAGGGGTTCCAGGGGGCTTGGCGGGGAGCTGTTTTTT.

The gene calls are TRBV5-6 and TRBJ1-2; D gene ambiguous. Germline lookup yields CDR1 SGHDT and CDR2 YYEEEE. Trimming left V 5 bases short and J 10 bases short, with 12 bases between. This CDR3 spans 11 amino acids. The CDR3 DNA is TGTGCCAGCAGTAGGGAGGGAGACTACACCTTC. Translating it yields CASSREGDYTF.

This sequence joins TRBV7-2 and TRBJ1-2; no clear D gene. Germline assignment: CDR1 SGHTA and CDR2 FQGNSA. The CDR3 is 15 amino acids. V shed 4 bases and J shed 4 bases, with 16 bases lying between them. The CDR3 DNA is TGTGCCAGCAGCTCACAGACGGCCCTGTCCTATGGCTACACCTTC. Translation: CASSSQTALSYGYTF.

This sequence joins TRBV5-6 and TRBJ2-2; D perhaps matches TRBD2 (5 bases). The germline gives CDR1 SGHDT, CDR2 YYEEEE. The V end lost 5 bases, the J end lost 5 bases, and 16 bases lay between the germline ends. The CDR3 extends over 15 amino acids. The CDR3 sequence is CASSHYRRGTGELFF. CDR3 nucleotides: TGTGCCAGCAGTCATTACCGGAGAGGGACCGGGGAGCTGTTTTTT.

The chain couples TRBV10-2 to TRBJ1-2; D is possibly TRBD1 (5 bases). Germline V gives CDR1 WSHSY, CDR2 SAAADI. There are 13 residues in the CDR3. With 3 bases removed from V and 4 bases from J, the gap between germline ends came to 9 bases. The CDR3 is CASSETGTYGYTF. The CDR3 nucleotides are TGCGCCAGCAGTGAAACCGGGACCTATGGCTACACCTTC.

The table lists this clonotype with a few counts. The chain employs TRBV7-2 and TRBJ1-2, with 7 bases that match TRBD1. The CDR3 consists of 13 residues. The ends lost 6 bases at V and 3 bases at J; junction bases unmatched: 4. Germline-derived CDR1 and CDR2 are SGHTA and FQGNSA. The CDR3 sequence is CASSQDRDYGYTF. The CDR3 bases are TGTGCCAGCAGTCAAGACAGGGACTATGGCTACACCTTC. Together with reference TRBV7-2 and TRBJ1-2, the CDR3 gives the full variable domain: GAGVSQSPSNKVTEKGKDVELRCDPISGHTALYWYRQSLGQGLEFLIYFQGNSAPDKSGLPSDRFSAERTGGSVSTLTIQRTQQEDSAVYLCASSQDRDYGYTFGSGTRLTVV.

This clonotype was seen more than once but under ten times. The J gene is TRBJ2-4, the V gene TRBV5-1, with a tentative D call TRBD2 (6 bases). The V gene's germline CDR1 is SGHRS and CDR2 YFSETQ. The CDR3 loop spans 16 amino acids. Trimming left V 1 base short and J 0 bases short, with 11 bases between. CDR3 sequence reads: CASSLIPGEAKNIQYF. For the CDR3, the DNA is TGCGCCAGCAGCTTGATCCCGGGAGAAGCCAAAAACATTCAGTACTTC.